This T cell receptor (beta chain) comes out of a study of patients and donors after allogeneic stem cell transplantation. TCRdb called the RT-PCR reads again in MiXCR, with one record for every CDR3 protein. Among some 150,000 distinct CDR3 sequences, approximately 37% were seen once, and the ten largest hold 50%. The CDR3 totals 15 residues. With V trimmed by 4 bases and J by 3 bases, 4 bases remained unmatched. Germline CDR1 SGDLS, CDR2 YYNGEE. This receptor was identified in a human donor who was either an allogeneic HSCT recipient or a stem cell or donor lymphocyte infusion donor (not recorded which). It is not recorded whose cells these are; they may come from a transplant donor. The source material was blood, either unsorted or a sorted T cell fraction (not recorded which). This sequence joins TRBV9 and TRBJ2-3; 11 nucleotides line up with TRBD2. The CDR3 here is CASSPRLAGTDTQYF. CDR3 coding DNA: TGTGCCAGCAGCCCTCGACTAGCGGGGACAGATACGCAGTATTTT.